The T cell receptor beta chain under discussion was sequenced for a study of graft-versus-host responses after intestinal transplantation. Points from the study as a whole: In patients with graft-donor T cell macrochimerism, allograft graft-versus-host to host-versus-graft clonal ratios were high. GvH clones detected in recipient marrow included some appearing first in ileum or blood.

Turning to this clone: What it binds is not known.

Repertoires were generated with immunoSEQ multiplex PCR, while TCRdb's copy carries only in-frame clones and drops some. The table has about 78,000 clones, roughly 90% seen once. Sequences were derived from unstimulated CD8+ T cells sorted from spleen or lymph node cells, sampled before transplant. This receptor was obtained from a human donor who was the organ donor for an intestinal transplant.

CDR3 protein: CASSQNGLAGGHSSYNEQFF. Written as DNA, the CDR3 is TGTGCCAGCAGCCAGAACGGACTAGCGGGGGGGCACAGCTCCTACAATGAGCAGTTCTTC. J is TRBJ2-1 and V is TRBV14, with 15 bases aligning to TRBD2. The CDR3 runs 20 residues. Germline V gene sequence: CDR1 SGHDN, CDR2 FVKESK. J gave up 0 bases and V 3 bases, and 9 bases lay outside the gene matches.